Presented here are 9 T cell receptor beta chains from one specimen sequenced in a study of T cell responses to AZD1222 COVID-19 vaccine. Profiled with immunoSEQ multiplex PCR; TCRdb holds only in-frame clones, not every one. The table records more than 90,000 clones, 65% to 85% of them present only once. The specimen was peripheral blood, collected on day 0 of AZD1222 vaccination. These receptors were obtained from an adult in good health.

The CDR3 region is CASSRLHGAKLYEQYF. The CDR3 DNA follows: TGTGCCAGCAGCCGCCTTCATGGGGCTAAACTTTACGAGCAGTACTTC. V usage is TRBV7-2 and J usage is TRBJ2-7, with a possible D match to TRBD1 (5 bases). Trimming left V 5 bases short and J 4 bases short, with 21 bases between. Germline V lookup: CDR1 SGHTA, CDR2 FQGNSA. This CDR3 has 16 amino acids.

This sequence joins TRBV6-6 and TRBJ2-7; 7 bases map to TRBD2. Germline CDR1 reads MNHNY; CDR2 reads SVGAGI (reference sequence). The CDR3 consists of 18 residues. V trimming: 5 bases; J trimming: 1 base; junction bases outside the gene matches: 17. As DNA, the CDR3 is TGTGCCAGCAGTCCCTTCCCGGGGGAAGGGGAGGGGTCCTACGAGCAGTACTTC. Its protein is CASSPFPGEGEGSYEQYF.

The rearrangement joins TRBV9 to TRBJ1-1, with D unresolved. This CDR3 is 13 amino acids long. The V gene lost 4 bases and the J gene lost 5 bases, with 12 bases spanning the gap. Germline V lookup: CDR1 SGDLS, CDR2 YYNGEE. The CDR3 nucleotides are TGTGCCAGCAGCCCCCATGTCGGAACTGAAGCTTTCTTT. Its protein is CASSPHVGTEAFF. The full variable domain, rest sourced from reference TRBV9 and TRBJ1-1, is DSGVTQTPKHLITATGQRVTLRCSPRSGDLSVYWYQQSLDQGLQFLIQYYNGEERAKGNILERFSAQQFPDLHSELNLSSLELGDSALYFCASSPHVGTEAFFGQGTRLTVV.

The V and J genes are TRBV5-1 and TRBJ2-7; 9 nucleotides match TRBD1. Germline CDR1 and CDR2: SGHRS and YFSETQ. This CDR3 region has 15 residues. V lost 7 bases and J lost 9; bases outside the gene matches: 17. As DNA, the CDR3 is TGCGCCAGCTCCAGGGGGGACAGGGCTTTTAACGTGCAGTACTTC. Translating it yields CASSRGDRAFNVQYF.

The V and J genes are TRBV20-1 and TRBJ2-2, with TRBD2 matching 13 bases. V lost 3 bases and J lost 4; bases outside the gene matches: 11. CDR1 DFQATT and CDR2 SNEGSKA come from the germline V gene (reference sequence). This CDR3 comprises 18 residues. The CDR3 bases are TGCAGTGCTAGTTATAATCCGGGACTAGCGGGATTCACCGGGGAGCTGTTTTTT. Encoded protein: CSASYNPGLAGFTGELFF.

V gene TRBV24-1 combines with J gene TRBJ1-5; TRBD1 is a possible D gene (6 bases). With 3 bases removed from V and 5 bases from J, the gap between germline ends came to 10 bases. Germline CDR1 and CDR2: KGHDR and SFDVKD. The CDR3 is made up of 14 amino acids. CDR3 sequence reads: CATSDPQGHQPQHF. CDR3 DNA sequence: TGTGCCACCAGTGATCCACAGGGTCATCAGCCCCAGCATTTT.

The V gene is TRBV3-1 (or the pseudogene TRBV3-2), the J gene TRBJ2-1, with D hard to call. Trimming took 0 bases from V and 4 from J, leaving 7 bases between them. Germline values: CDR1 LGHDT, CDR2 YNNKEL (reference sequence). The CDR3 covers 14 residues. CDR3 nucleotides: TGTGCCAGCAGCCAAGATAAGGGTTACAATGAGCAGTTCTTC. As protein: CASSQDKGYNEQFF.

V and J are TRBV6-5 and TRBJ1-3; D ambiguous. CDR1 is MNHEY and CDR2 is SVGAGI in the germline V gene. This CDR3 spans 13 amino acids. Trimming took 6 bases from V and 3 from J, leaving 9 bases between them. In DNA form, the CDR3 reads TGTGCCAGCAGATTAAACAGTGGAAACACCATATATTTT. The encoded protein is CASRLNSGNTIYF.

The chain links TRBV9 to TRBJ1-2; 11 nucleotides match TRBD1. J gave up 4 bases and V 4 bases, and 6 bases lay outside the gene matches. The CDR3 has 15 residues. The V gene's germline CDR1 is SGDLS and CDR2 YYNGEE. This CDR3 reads CASSTGQGAGYGYTF. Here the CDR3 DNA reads TGTGCCAGCAGCACCGGACAGGGGGCGGGCTATGGCTACACCTTC.